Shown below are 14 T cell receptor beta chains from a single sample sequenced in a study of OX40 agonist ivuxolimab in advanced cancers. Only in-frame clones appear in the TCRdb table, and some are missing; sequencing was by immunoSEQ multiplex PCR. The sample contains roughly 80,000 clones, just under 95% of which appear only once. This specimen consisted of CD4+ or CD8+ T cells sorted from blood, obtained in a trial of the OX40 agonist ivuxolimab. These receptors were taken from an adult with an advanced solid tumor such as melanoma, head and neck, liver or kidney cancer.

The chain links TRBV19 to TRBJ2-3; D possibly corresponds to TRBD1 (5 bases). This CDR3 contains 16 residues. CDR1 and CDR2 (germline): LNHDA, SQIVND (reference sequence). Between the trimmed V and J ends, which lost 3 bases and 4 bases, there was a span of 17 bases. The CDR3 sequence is CASSMAGAAVADTQYF. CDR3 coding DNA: TGTGCCAGTAGTATGGCTGGGGCAGCCGTCGCAGATACGCAGTATTTT.

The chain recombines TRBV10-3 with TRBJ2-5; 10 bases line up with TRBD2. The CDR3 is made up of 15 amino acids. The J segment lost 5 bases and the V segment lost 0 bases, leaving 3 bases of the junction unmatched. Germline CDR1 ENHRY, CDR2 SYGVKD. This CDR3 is CAISESSGRAETQYF. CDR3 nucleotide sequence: TGTGCCATCAGTGAGTCCAGCGGGAGGGCGGAGACCCAGTACTTC.

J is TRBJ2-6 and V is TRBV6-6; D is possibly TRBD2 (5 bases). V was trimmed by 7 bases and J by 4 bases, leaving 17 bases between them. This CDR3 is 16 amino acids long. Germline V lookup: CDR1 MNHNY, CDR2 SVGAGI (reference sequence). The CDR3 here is CASTLLGMGGANVLTF. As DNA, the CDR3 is TGTGCCAGCACTTTACTCGGGATGGGGGGGGCCAACGTCCTGACTTTC.

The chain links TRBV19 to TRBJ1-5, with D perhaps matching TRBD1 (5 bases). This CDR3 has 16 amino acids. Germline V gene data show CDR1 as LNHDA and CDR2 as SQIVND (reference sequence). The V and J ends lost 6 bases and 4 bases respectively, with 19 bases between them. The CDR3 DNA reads TGTGCCAGTAGCCCCCGGGGGTCTCGTGGGAATCAGCCCCAGCATTTT. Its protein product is CASSPRGSRGNQPQHF.

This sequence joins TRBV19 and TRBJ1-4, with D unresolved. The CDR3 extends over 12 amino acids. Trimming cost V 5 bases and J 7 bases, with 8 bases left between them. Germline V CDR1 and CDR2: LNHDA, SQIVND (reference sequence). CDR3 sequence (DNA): TGTGCCAGTAGTTGGACGGGTGAAAAACTGTTTTTT. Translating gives CASSWTGEKLFF.

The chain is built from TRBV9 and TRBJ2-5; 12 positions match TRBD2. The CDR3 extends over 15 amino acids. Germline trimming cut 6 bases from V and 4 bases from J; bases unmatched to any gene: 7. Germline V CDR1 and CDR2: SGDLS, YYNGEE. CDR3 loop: CASTRTSGVGETQYF. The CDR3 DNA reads TGTGCCAGCACCAGGACTAGCGGGGTAGGAGAGACCCAGTACTTC.

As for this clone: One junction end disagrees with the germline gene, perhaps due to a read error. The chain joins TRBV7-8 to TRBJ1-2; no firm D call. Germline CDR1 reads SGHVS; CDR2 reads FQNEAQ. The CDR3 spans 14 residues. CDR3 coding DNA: TGTGCGAGCAGAGCAAGCGGAGGCATGGATGGCTACACCTTC. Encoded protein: CASRASGGMDGYTF.

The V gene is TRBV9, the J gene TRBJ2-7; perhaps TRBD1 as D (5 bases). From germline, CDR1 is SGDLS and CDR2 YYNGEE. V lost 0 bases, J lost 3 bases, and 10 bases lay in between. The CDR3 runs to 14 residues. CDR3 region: CASSVGPGRYEQYF. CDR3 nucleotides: TGTGCCAGCAGCGTAGGCCCAGGGCGCTACGAGCAGTACTTC.

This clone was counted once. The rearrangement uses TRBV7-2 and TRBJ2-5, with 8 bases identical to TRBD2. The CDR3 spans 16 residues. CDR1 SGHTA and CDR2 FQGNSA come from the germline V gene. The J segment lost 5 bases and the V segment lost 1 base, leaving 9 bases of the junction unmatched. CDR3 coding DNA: TGTGCCAGCAGCTTAGAGGGACTAGGGATAGATGAGACCCAGTACTTC. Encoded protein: CASSLEGLGIDETQYF.

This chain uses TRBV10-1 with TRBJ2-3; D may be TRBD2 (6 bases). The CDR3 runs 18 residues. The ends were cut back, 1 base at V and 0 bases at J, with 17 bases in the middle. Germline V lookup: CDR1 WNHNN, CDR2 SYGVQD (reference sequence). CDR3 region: CASSEFEMGRFSTDTQYF. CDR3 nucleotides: TGCGCCAGCAGTGAGTTCGAAATGGGGAGGTTTAGCACAGATACGCAGTATTTT.

CDR3 DNA sequence: TGTGCCAGCTCACCACCGGTGCGACAGGGGGTGGAGACCCAGTACTTC. Encoded protein: CASSPPVRQGVETQYF. The chain is built from TRBV18 and TRBJ2-5; 9 nucleotides line up with TRBD1. CDR1 is KGHSH and CDR2 is LQKENI in the germline V gene. Trimming removed 0 bases from V and 5 bases from J; junction bases left unmatched: 7. CDR3 length: 16 residues.

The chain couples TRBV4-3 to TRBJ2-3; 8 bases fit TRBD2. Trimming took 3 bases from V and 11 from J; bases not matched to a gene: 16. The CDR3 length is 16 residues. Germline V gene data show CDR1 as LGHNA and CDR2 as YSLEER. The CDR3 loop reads CASSQALAGNLGVQYF. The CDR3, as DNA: TGCGCCAGCAGCCAGGCCTTAGCGGGGAACCTGGGGGTGCAGTATTTT.

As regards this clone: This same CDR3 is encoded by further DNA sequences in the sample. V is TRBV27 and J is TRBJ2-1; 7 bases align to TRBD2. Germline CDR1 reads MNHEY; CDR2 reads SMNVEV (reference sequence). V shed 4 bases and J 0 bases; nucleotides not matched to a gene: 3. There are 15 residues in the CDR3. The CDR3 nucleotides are TGTGCCAGCAGTTACGGGGGGAGCTCCTACAATGAGCAGTTCTTC. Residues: CASSYGGSSYNEQFF.

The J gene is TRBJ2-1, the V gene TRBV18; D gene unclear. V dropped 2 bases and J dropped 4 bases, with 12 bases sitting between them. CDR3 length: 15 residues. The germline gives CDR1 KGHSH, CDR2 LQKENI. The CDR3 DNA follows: TGTGCCAGCTCACCATCGATTACACAGTACAATGAGCAGTTCTTC. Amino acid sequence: CASSPSITQYNEQFF. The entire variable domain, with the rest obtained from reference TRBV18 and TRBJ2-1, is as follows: NAGVMQNPRHLVRRRGQEARLRCSPMKGHSHVYWYRQLPEEGLKFMVYLQKENIIDESGMPKERFSAEFPKEGPSILRIQQVVRGDSAAYFCASSPSITQYNEQFFGPGTRLTVL.